Listed below are T cell receptor beta chains from one sample, sequenced in a study of T cells after yellow fever vaccination. TCRdb used MiXCR to reprocess the 5' RACE reads, holding one entry per CDR3 protein. Of hundreds of thousands of distinct CDR3 sequences in the sample, 9% to 15% were seen once. This specimen was PBMCs, taken on the day of the yellow fever booster vaccination. All receptors come from a man between 25 and 39 years old who received the YFV17D yellow fever vaccine. Both conserved end residues are part of each CDR3. A D gene is named only where the DNA matches it firmly. The listing skips clone size in some rows; elsewhere it reads once, few, many or a size class.

J gene,V gene,clone size,CDR3 length,D gene,CDR3 DNA,CDR3 protein
TRBJ2-5,TRBV9,many,15,.,TGTGCCAGCAGCGTGACCCTCCAGGCAGAAGAGACCCAGTACTTC,CASSVTLQAEETQYF
TRBJ2-7,TRBV15,.,11,.,TGTGCCACCAGGGAGGGGGATCAGCAGTACTTC,CATREGDQQYF
TRBJ2-5,TRBV30,.,14,TRBD2,TGTGCTCACGGGCTAGCGGGAGTTAGAGAGACCCAGTACTTC,CAHGLAGVRETQYF
TRBJ2-4,TRBV20-1,.,14,.,TGCAGTGCTAGTTATGTGCTAGCCAAAAACATTCAGTACTTC,CSASYVLAKNIQYF
TRBJ1-1,TRBV20-1,.,15,TRBD1,TGCAGTGCTAGAGATCCCACAGGGGGCATGGCTGAAGCTTTCTTT,CSARDPTGGMAEAFF
TRBJ1-1,TRBV10-3,.,13,.,TGTGCCATCAGTGAGTCCGGACAGATTGGTGCTTTCTTT,CAISESGQIGAFF
TRBJ2-5,TRBV4-2,.,14,.,TGTGCCAGCAGCCAAGGGGAGTTAGGTGAGACCCAGTACTTC,CASSQGELGETQYF
TRBJ1-5,TRBV15,few,15,.,TGTGCCACCAGCAGAGTCCGACAGCGCAATCAGCCCCAGCATTTT,CATSRVRQRNQPQHF
TRBJ2-1,TRBV5-1,.,14,TRBD2,TGCGCCAGCAGACGGACTAGCCCCTTGGATGAGCAGTTCTTC,CASRRTSPLDEQFF
TRBJ2-2,TRBV29-1,few,14,TRBD1,TGCACCGGGGCTTTACAGGGGAGCACCGGGGAGCTGTTTTTT,CTGALQGSTGELFF
TRBJ2-7,TRBV7-8,.,14,.,TGTGCCAGCAGCTTAGGGCTGGGGGCGGCCGAGCAGTACTTC,CASSLGLGAAEQYF
TRBJ2-1,TRBV7-2,.,13,TRBD2,TGTGCCAGCAGCTCTGGGACTAGCGGACGGGGGTTCTTC,CASSSGTSGRGFF
TRBJ2-6,TRBV20-1,few,15,TRBD1,TGCAGTGCCCGGACAGGGCCCACTGGGGCCAACGTCCTGACTTTC,CSARTGPTGANVLTF
TRBJ2-7,TRBV5-4,few,15,TRBD2,TGTGCCAGCAGCCACAAGACTAGCGGGAGTTACGAGCAGTACTTC,CASSHKTSGSYEQYF
TRBJ1-5,TRBV7-3,.,14,.,TGTGCCAGCAGCTCATACAGGACGGGTCAGCCCCAGCATTTT,CASSSYRTGQPQHF
TRBJ2-7,TRBV6-1,few,17,TRBD2,TGTGCCAGCAGTGCGGATTACCGTCTAGCGGGGACCTACGAGCAGTACTTC,CASSADYRLAGTYEQYF
TRBJ2-3,TRBV12-3/TRBV12-4,few,16,TRBD1,TGTGCCAGCAGTACGGGACAGGGGAGCCTCGCAGATACGCAGTATTTT,CASSTGQGSLADTQYF
TRBJ2-3,TRBV15,few,16,TRBD2,TGTGCCACCAGCAGAGCTCTAGCGGCTAGCACAAATACGCAGTATTTT,CATSRALAASTNTQYF
TRBJ2-2,TRBV7-2,many,15,.,TGTGCCAGCAGCCCCCCGGGACAAGACACCGGGGAGCTGTTTTTT,CASSPPGQDTGELFF
TRBJ2-5,TRBV28,many,13,.,TGTGCCAGCAGTTTGCCAGTCCAAGAGACCCAGTACTTC,CASSLPVQETQYF
TRBJ1-2,TRBV12-3/TRBV12-4,few,14,.,TGTGCCAGCAGTTCCGGAGGGGAGTTCGGTGGCTACACCTTC,CASSSGGEFGGYTF
TRBJ2-7,TRBV5-4,.,12,.,TGTGCCAGCAGCTTGGCGGCTGGCTTACAGTACTTC,CASSLAAGLQYF
TRBJ2-4,TRBV5-1,.,15,.,TGCGCCAGCAGCCGGGTGGGGTCAGGGGCTCGAATTCAGTACTTC,CASSRVGSGARIQYF
TRBJ2-1,TRBV24-1,.,16,.,TGTGCCACCAGTGAGTACGGGCCCAACCGGGGGAATGAGCAGTTCTTC,CATSEYGPNRGNEQFF
TRBJ2-1,TRBV29-1,.,11,.,TGCAGCGGTGGAAGCGGGAATGAGCAGTTCTTC,CSGGSGNEQFF
TRBJ2-3,TRBV6-2/TRBV6-3,few,17,.,TGTGCCAGCAGTTACTCTCAGGCCGGGGCCATCACAGATACGCAGTATTTT,CASSYSQAGAITDTQYF
TRBJ1-4,TRBV7-9,.,14,.,TGTGCCAGCACTCCAGGTGACACCGGGGAAAAACTGTTTTTT,CASTPGDTGEKLFF
TRBJ2-3,TRBV15,few,13,.,TGTGCCACCAGCAGCTTAACAGGGGATACGCAGTATTTT,CATSSLTGDTQYF
TRBJ2-1,TRBV12-3/TRBV12-4,.,16,.,TGTGCCAGCAGTCCCATGGGGGGAAGGTCCTACAATGAGCAGTTCTTC,CASSPMGGRSYNEQFF
TRBJ2-7,TRBV5-5,few,15,.,TGTGCCAGCAGCTTGGGTACGGGCCCCCTCTACGAGCAGTACTTC,CASSLGTGPLYEQYF
TRBJ2-3,TRBV20-1,few,12,.,TGCAGTGCTCGCCTGGGCACAGATACGCAGTATTTT,CSARLGTDTQYF
TRBJ2-3,TRBV19,few,15,.,TGTGCCAGTAGTATGGTGGGAGCTAGGACAGATACGCAGTATTTT,CASSMVGARTDTQYF
TRBJ2-7,TRBV5-5,.,13,.,.,CASSFGDGTDGYF
TRBJ2-7,TRBV20-1,once,17,TRBD2,TGCTGTGCCCAGAGAGGGAGGGTTGGAGCTCGGGCCTACGAGCAGTACTTC,CCAQRGRVGARAYEQYF
TRBJ2-1,TRBV9,.,14,.,TGTGCCAGCAGCGTTAGAAGCTCCTACAATGAGCAGTTCTTC,CASSVRSSYNEQFF
TRBJ1-1,TRBV19,.,14,.,TGTGCCAGTAGTTCCCCGACCAGGTCTACTGAAGCTTTCTTT,CASSSPTRSTEAFF
TRBJ1-4,TRBV7-7,few,15,.,TGTGCCAGCAGCCTACATGAGGGGGTTAATGAAAAACTGTTTTTT,CASSLHEGVNEKLFF
TRBJ2-7,TRBV15,few,11,.,TGTGCCACCAGCCGAAAGTACGAGCAGTACTTC,CATSRKYEQYF
TRBJ2-5,TRBV7-9,.,13,.,TGTGCCAGCAGCTTAGATGTGGGCCCGACCCAGTACTTC,CASSLDVGPTQYF
TRBJ1-4,TRBV5-5,many,14,.,TGTGCCAGCAGCTTTGCAGGGCAGGACGAAAAACTGTTTTTT,CASSFAGQDEKLFF
TRBJ2-7,TRBV5-1,few,15,.,TGCGCCAGCAGCTTGGGATTTGTAGAACCCTACGAGCAGTACTTC,CASSLGFVEPYEQYF
TRBJ2-5,TRBV7-2,few,16,TRBD2,TGTGCCAGCAGCTTAGGTCCCATCGAGGCTAGCGGGAGGGCCTCCTTC,CASSLGPIEASGRASF
TRBJ2-7,TRBV18,.,16,TRBD1,TGTGCCAGCTCACCACGAGGGGACAGCACCCTTTACGAGCAGTACTTC,CASSPRGDSTLYEQYF
TRBJ2-5,TRBV27,few,13,.,TGTGCCAGCAGTGGGGGGTGGTACGAGACCCAGTACTTC,CASSGGWYETQYF
TRBJ2-4,TRBV6-2/TRBV6-3,few,17,TRBD2,TGTGCCAGCAGCCACCTAGGACTAGCGGGAACCAAAAACATTCAGTACTTC,CASSHLGLAGTKNIQYF
TRBJ2-5,TRBV30,few,15,.,TGTGCCTGGAGTTACCCGCGGGGATTCCAAGAGACCCAGTACTTC,CAWSYPRGFQETQYF
TRBJ2-3,TRBV20-1,few,16,TRBD2,TGCAGTGCCCGTCCTAGCGGCCTAGGGGGCACAGATACGCAGTATTTT,CSARPSGLGGTDTQYF
TRBJ2-7,TRBV7-2,.,11,.,TGTGCCAGCAGCTCCGCCGGCGAGCAGTACTTC,CASSSAGEQYF
TRBJ2-5,TRBV18,few,14,.,TGTGCCAGCTCACCACAGAGCGATCGCGGGACCCAGTACTTC,CASSPQSDRGTQYF
TRBJ2-3,TRBV5-1,few,16,TRBD1,TGCGCCAGCAGCCTCGGGACAGCAACTAGCACAGATACGCAGTATTTT,CASSLGTATSTDTQYF
TRBJ2-7,TRBV29-1,many,11,.,TGCAGCGTTGAAAAAGGCTACGAGCAGTACTTC,CSVEKGYEQYF
TRBJ2-5,TRBV25-1,.,14,TRBD2,TGTGCCAGCGCAGTGAGCGGGAAGGGAGAGACCCAGTACTTC,CASAVSGKGETQYF